This TCR beta chain emerged from a study of cytomegalovirus exposure and HLA in healthy donors. A remark on this clone: Its antigen is undetermined. One end of the junction is discordant with germline, which a read error may explain.

The donors were part of the validation cohort, which consisted of some 120 subjects and was separate from the first cohort of about 720 subjects. Germline lookup yields CDR1 SEHNR and CDR2 FQNEAQ (reference sequence). The CDR3 is 16 amino acids. Libraries were prepared by immunoSEQ multiplex PCR; TCRdb keeps only in-frame clonotypes and omits some of them. The sample contains fewer than 300,000 clones, roughly 90% of which appear only once. General observations from the study: Cytomegalovirus association was listed for approximately 160 TCR beta chains.

The V call is TRBV7-9, the J call TRBJ1-4, with D perhaps matching TRBD1 (6 bases). The sequenced material came from PBMCs. The sequence came from a woman aged 18-29 years in good health and CMV-seronegative. The CDR3, as DNA: TGTGCCAGCAGCTTAGGCAGGGGAACCCCTAAGGAAAAACTGTTTTTT. Amino acid sequence: CASSLGRGTPKEKLFF. Filled out from reference TRBV7-9 and TRBJ1-4, the complete variable domain reads DTGVSQNPRHKITKRGQNVTFRCDPISEHNRLYWYRQTLGQGPEFLTYFQNEAQLEKSRLLSDRFSAERPKGSFSTLEIQRTEQGDSAMYLCASSLGRGTPKEKLFFGSGTQLSVL.